This T cell receptor beta chain derives from a study of breast tumors, draining lymph nodes, adjacent tissues. This clonotype was recorded at least ten times. Samples came from axillary lymph nodes draining the breast cancer. TCRdb re-called the multiplex PCR reads through MiXCR, storing one row per CDR3 protein. Of some 170,000 distinct CDR3 sequences in the sample, more than 25% were seen once. Germline CDR1 SQVTM, CDR2 ANQGSEA. The junction had 5 bases not matched to a gene; V was cut back by 7 bases and J by 4 bases. The CDR3 has 12 residues. The chain has TRBV29-1 and TRBJ2-7; TRBD1 matches at 9 bases. The clonotype originates from a female donor with breast cancer. Some clones in this sample may be carry-over from other donors' samples. The sequencing input was axillary lymph node tissue. The CDR3 DNA follows: TGCAGCGCGGGACAGGGATTGTACGAGCAGTACTTC. This translates into CSAGQGLYEQYF.